This TCR beta chain was obtained from a study of cytomegalovirus exposure and HLA in healthy donors. General study results and limits: Analyzed later, association rates of TCRs varied across HLA loci, with DRB1 most and HLA-C fewest. A later analysis linked some 17,000 TCR beta sequences to HLA alleles at 0.05 false discovery rate. TCR beta sequences reportedly predicted most subjects' HLA-A and HLA-B alleles accurately. Fewer N-insertions (relative to the roughly 700-donor mean) were reportedly seen in an Asian-associated ancestry cluster in a later analysis.

Vbeta (60) and Jbeta (13) primers were used in the PCR. Repertoires were generated with immunoSEQ multiplex PCR, while TCRdb's copy carries only in-frame clones and drops some. The sample lists 180,000 or so clones; 65% to 85% were seen once. V shed 0 bases and J shed 3 bases, with 14 bases lying between them. This CDR3 has 17 amino acids. CDR1 is SGHVS, CDR2 FNYEAQ, per germline. As regards this clone: Its specificity is not known.

Sequencing input: PBMCs. The chain is built from TRBV7-6 and TRBJ2-2; possibly TRBD2 for D (6 bases). This clonotype originated in a girl aged 5-17 years in good health and CMV-seropositive. The CDR3 DNA follows: TGTGCCAGCAGCTTAGCGCACCCCGGGAGCGACACCGGGGAGCTGTTTTTT. Its translation is CASSLAHPGSDTGELFF.